The next 20 T cell receptor beta chains were all read from a single sample in a study of T-cell reconstitution after alpha-beta-depleted transplantation in children. As it was prepared, the TCRbeta library received unique molecular identifiers. TCRdb reanalysed the PCR reads using MiXCR and keeps one entry per CDR3 protein. Among about 250,000 distinct CDR3 sequences listed, 24% were seen once. This specimen was PBMCs, mostly from graft donor cells, taken 360 days after TCRalphabeta/CD19-depleted stem cell transplant. The receptors were sampled from a female patient under 10 years old who had a stem cell transplant for congenital amegakaryocytic thrombocytopenia, so the T cells may come from the graft donor.

In its sample, this clonotype was seen a few times. The CDR3, as DNA: TGCAGTGCGCCCGGTCCACTAGCGGCCAATGAGCAGTTCTTC. Translating it yields CSAPGPLAANEQFF. The chain couples TRBV20-1 to TRBJ2-1; 8 nucleotides align to TRBD2. V lost 6 bases to trimming and J lost 6 bases; unmatched junction nucleotides: 10. CDR3 length: 14 amino acids. Germline values: CDR1 DFQATT, CDR2 SNEGSKA (reference sequence).

The chain uses TRBV7-9 and TRBJ2-7; D gene ambiguous. Trimming took off 5 bases at V and 9 bases at J, with 14 bases between the two ends. Germline V gene lookup returns CDR1 SEHNR and CDR2 FQNEAQ (reference sequence). The CDR3 is made up of 12 amino acids. CDR3: CASSRFLLGQYF. CDR3 bases: TGTGCCAGCAGCCGATTTCTCTTGGGGCAGTACTTC.

This clonotype was detected a few times. Here the CDR3 reads CASSFRPSGRETQYF. The CDR3 DNA follows: TGTGCCAGCAGTTTCCGGCCTAGCGGGAGAGAGACCCAGTACTTC. V and J are TRBV12-3 or TRBV12-4 and TRBJ2-5, with 10 nucleotides matching TRBD2. Trimming at V came to 3 bases and at J to 4 bases, leaving 5 bases not matched to a gene. There are 15 residues in the CDR3.

The CDR3 coding sequence is TGCGCCAGCAGCCAAGACCAACGGGGCACCATATATTTT. This sequence encodes CASSQDQRGTIYF. V gene TRBV4-3 combines with J gene TRBJ1-3; D unclear. The CDR3 spans 13 residues. Trimming removed 0 bases at V and 9 bases at J, with 9 bases between. In germline, CDR1 is LGHNA, CDR2 YSLEER.

V and J are TRBV6-2 or TRBV6-3 and TRBJ1-1; tentative D call: TRBD1 (5 bases). This CDR3 has 19 residues. The germline V gene encodes CDR1 MNHEY and CDR2 SVGEGT. V was trimmed by 7 bases and J by 3 bases, leaving 30 bases between them. This CDR3 is CASTAPGKGLWTRDTEAFF. CDR3 DNA: TGTGCCAGCACCGCACCGGGAAAGGGGTTATGGACGAGAGACACTGAAGCTTTCTTT.

This clonotype appeared many times. The chain is built from TRBV10-3 and TRBJ2-1, with D perhaps TRBD2 (6 bases). This CDR3 comprises 14 residues. Trimming removed 11 bases at V and 4 bases at J, with 18 bases between. Germline CDR1 reads ENHRY; CDR2 reads SYGVKD. The CDR3 DNA sequence: TGTGCCCCTCTTATAAGCGGGCGGTACAATGAGCAGTTCTTC. Protein sequence: CAPLISGRYNEQFF.

The V call is TRBV6-5, the J call TRBJ2-3, with a weak D call TRBD1 (6 bases). Germline V gives CDR1 MNHEY, CDR2 SVGAGI. The CDR3 runs to 14 residues. Trimming stripped 4 bases from V and 1 base from J, with 9 bases between. The CDR3 DNA is TGTGCCAGCAGTTCACGACAGGGCACAGATACGCAGTATTTT. Translating gives CASSSRQGTDTQYF.

This clonotype showed up many times. The chain carries TRBV10-3 and TRBJ2-3; TRBD2 aligns across 8 bases. The trim removed 6 bases at V and 2 bases at J, leaving 16 bases unmatched. Germline CDR1 ENHRY, CDR2 SYGVKD. The CDR3 has 18 amino acids. The CDR3 DNA reads TGTGCCATCAGCGCCAACGAACCGGGACTAGATCCCACAGATACGCAGTATTTT. It encodes CAISANEPGLDPTDTQYF.

The V call is TRBV12-3 or TRBV12-4, the J call TRBJ1-2; D unresolved. The CDR3 has 13 residues. Trimming removed 3 bases at V and 4 bases at J, with 9 bases between. The CDR3 nucleotides read TGTGCCAGCAGTTTTGAGGGAAGCTATGGCTACACCTTC. This sequence encodes CASSFEGSYGYTF.

This chain uses TRBV12-3 or TRBV12-4 with TRBJ2-2, with D tentatively TRBD1 (5 bases). The CDR3 has 14 amino acids. Trimming removed 7 bases from V and 2 bases from J, with 11 bases in between. The chain's CDR3 is CASIGQGNTGELFF. In nucleotides, the CDR3 is TGTGCCAGCATCGGGCAGGGTAACACCGGGGAGCTGTTTTTT.

The chain employs TRBV6-1 and TRBJ2-7, with D perhaps given as TRBD1 or TRBD2 (5 bases each). CDR1 MNHNS and CDR2 SASEGT come from the germline V gene. The CDR3 consists of 16 residues. Deletions cut 5 bases from V and 2 bases from J, with 19 bases between. This chain's CDR3 is CASSPFGRGVPYEQYF. The CDR3 nucleotides read TGTGCCAGCAGTCCTTTTGGGAGAGGGGTGCCCTACGAGCAGTACTTC.

This clonotype was observed a handful of times. The chain recombines TRBV18 with TRBJ2-7; 10 nucleotides match TRBD1. CDR1 is KGHSH, CDR2 LQKENI, per germline. The length of the CDR3 is 14 residues. V lost 5 bases, J lost 3 bases, and 4 bases stayed unmatched. Written as DNA, the CDR3 is TGTGCCAGCTCAATCAGGACAGGGGGCTACGAGCAGTACTTC. Protein product: CASSIRTGGYEQYF.

The CDR3 nucleotides read TGTGCCAGCAGTCCGGGACCTAATTCACCCCTCCACTTT. Protein sequence: CASSPGPNSPLHF. The chain couples TRBV12-3 or TRBV12-4 to TRBJ1-6; the D gene is possibly TRBD1 (5 bases). The CDR3 sequence is 13 residues long. V was pared by 5 bases and J by 6 bases, with 8 bases between.

This chain joins TRBV2 and TRBJ2-2, with D maybe TRBD2 (7 bases). This CDR3 spans 18 amino acids. Between the trimmed V and J ends, which lost 4 bases and 2 bases, there was a span of 20 bases. The germline CDR1 and CDR2 sequences are SNHLY and FYNNEI. The CDR3 DNA sequence: TGTGCCAGCAGTGTTCCCGGGGGGCGGAATAGAAACACCGGGGAGCTGTTTTTT. Translation gives CASSVPGGRNRNTGELFF.

This clonotype was detected a few times. V is TRBV11-2 and J is TRBJ2-7, with D tentatively TRBD2 (6 bases). CDR3 length equals 17 residues. V was cut by 1 base and J by 3 bases, with 19 bases left in between. Germline CDR1 and CDR2: SGHAT and FQNNGV. CDR3 bases: TGTGCCAGCAGCTTAGTGGCCGGGAGCGGAGGTGGCTACGAGCAGTACTTC. This codes for CASSLVAGSGGGYEQYF.

The V gene is TRBV4-1, the J gene TRBJ2-3; no clear D gene. CDR1 is MGHRA, CDR2 YSYEKL, per germline. CDR3 length: 13 amino acids. V was cut by 1 base and J by 6 bases, with 8 bases left in between. In DNA, the CDR3 is TGCGCCAGCAGCCAAGTACGTTCCGATACGCAGTATTTT. This codes for CASSQVRSDTQYF.

Only a few counts were recorded for this clonotype. This chain links TRBV6-1 with TRBJ2-5; D gene uncertain. The CDR3 is made up of 14 amino acids. Germline V gives CDR1 MNHNS, CDR2 SASEGT. V lost 5 bases and J 0 bases, leaving 10 bases between the germline ends. As DNA, the CDR3 is TGTGCCAGCAGTCCCGGACGAAACCAAGAGACCCAGTACTTC. This encodes CASSPGRNQETQYF.

This clonotype was seen many times. The rearrangement uses TRBV7-8 and TRBJ1-2; D is unclear. Germline V gene data show CDR1 as SGHVS and CDR2 as FQNEAQ. The CDR3 consists of 16 residues. The V and J ends lost 1 base and 5 bases respectively, with 17 bases between them. The CDR3 DNA is TGTGCCAGCAGCTTAGACCCTAAGATAAACCTTTATGGCTACACCTTC. Translated: CASSLDPKINLYGYTF.

The chain is built from TRBV7-9 and TRBJ2-1; no definite D call. Germline V CDR1 and CDR2: SEHNR, FQNEAQ (reference sequence). With 6 bases removed from V and 6 bases from J, the gap between germline ends came to 9 bases. This CDR3 spans 12 amino acids. Here the CDR3 DNA reads TGTGCCAGCAGGTCAGCCCTCAATGAGCAGTTCTTC. Encoded protein: CASRSALNEQFF.

This clonotype was counted a few times. V is TRBV12-3 or TRBV12-4 and J is TRBJ2-1; D is perhaps TRBD1 or TRBD2 (5 bases each). The CDR3 has 16 amino acids. V lost 8 bases and J 6 bases, leaving 23 bases between the germline ends. Written as DNA, the CDR3 is TGTGCCAGCGGGTTCGCGAGTTATGGGGGACCCAATGAGCAGTTCTTC. Translated, it gives CASGFASYGGPNEQFF.